What follows is one T cell receptor beta chain and its context. What it binds is unknown. Other nucleotide sequences from this sample produce the same CDR3. TCRdb's table, derived via immunoSEQ multiplex PCR, lists solely in-frame clones and lacks some. The sample holds 1.4 million or so clones, around 98.5% seen once. These data come from a study of shared clonotypes between healthy human individuals. Findings and limits, study-wide: When compared with the clonotypes that were shared by all four sorted-subset donors, the non-shared clonotypes turned out to have lower generation probabilities.

CDR1 and CDR2 from the germline V gene are SGHRS and YFSETQ. The CDR3 covers 12 residues. The V end lost 4 bases, the J end lost 1 base, and 4 bases lay between the germline ends. The chain couples TRBV5-1 to TRBJ2-3; no clear D. The clonotype originates from a young man in good health. Sequencing input: naive CD4+ T cells sorted from blood. This sample's subset: CD45RA+ positively selected. The CDR3 is CASSPRTDTQYF. CDR3 sequence (DNA): TGCGCCAGCAGCCCTCGCACAGATACGCAGTATTTT.